A single sample gave rise to the 11 T cell receptor beta chains below, sequenced in a study of T cell repertoires in cytomegalovirus infection (dated by TCRdb to between 2018 and 2021). The treatment or condition label, read with the paper, signifies: in vitro stimulation with specific CMV peptide epitopes to enrich CMV-specific T cells. The instrument was an Illumina HiSeq 1500. TCRdb handled the public reads itself, with Q25 trimming in fastp and clone calling in MiXCR, and kept productive beta chains. Each entry merges the rows of one CDR3 protein and shows their most common DNA and genes. The table for this sample lists 700,000 to 850,000 distinct CDR3 sequences; about 31% of them were counted only once. The ten largest clones take up roughly an eighth of the sample. No antigen has been assigned to these receptors. Sequences were derived from cultured CD8+ T cells from PBMCs, sampled from culture after CMV antigen stimulation. All receptors derive from a human donor in good health (CMV status not recorded). Some clones in this sample may be carry-over from other donors' samples.

The CDR3 spells CAIRDTRDGPYEQYF. Written as DNA, the CDR3 is TGTGCCATCAGAGACACCCGGGACGGTCCCTACGAGCAGTACTTC. The chain carries TRBV10-3 and TRBJ2-7; D is possibly TRBD1 or TRBD2 (5 bases each). The V gene lost 6 bases and the J gene lost 2 bases, with 17 bases spanning the gap. The germline gives CDR1 ENHRY, CDR2 SYGVKD. The CDR3 contains 15 residues.

The genes are TRBV13 and TRBJ1-4, with 7 bases matching TRBD1. V was pared by 5 bases and J by 5 bases, with 8 bases of the junction left unmatched. CDR3 size: 15 residues. Germline values: CDR1 PRHDT, CDR2 FYEKMQ (reference sequence). CDR3 DNA: TGTGCCAGCAGCCCCGGGACAGTTTTAAATGAAAAACTGTTTTTT. Protein sequence: CASSPGTVLNEKLFF.

The J gene is TRBJ1-1, the V gene TRBV6-5; D unresolved. Trimming removed 1 base at V and 1 base at J, with 10 bases between. Per germline, CDR1 MNHEY and CDR2 SVGAGI. This CDR3 comprises 15 residues. The CDR3 bases are TGTGCCAGCAGTTACTTCGGCCAGAAGAACACTGAAGCTTTCTTT. Its translation: CASSYFGQKNTEAFF.

This chain links TRBV12-3 or TRBV12-4 with TRBJ2-1; 7 bases line up with TRBD1. The CDR3 consists of 12 residues. V lost 6 bases and J lost 8; bases outside the gene matches: 4. The CDR3 spells CASSSGGYEQFF. In nucleotides, the CDR3 is TGTGCCAGCAGCTCAGGGGGTTATGAGCAGTTCTTC.

The genes are TRBV7-9 and TRBJ2-1; possibly TRBD1 for D (5 bases). The ends were cut back, 6 bases at V and 2 bases at J, with 11 bases in the middle. This CDR3 is built from 14 residues. Germline V gives CDR1 SEHNR, CDR2 FQNEAQ (reference sequence). CDR3 in amino acids: CASSPVGAYNEQFF. CDR3 in DNA: TGTGCCAGCAGTCCGGTAGGGGCCTACAATGAGCAGTTCTTC.

The chain employs TRBV7-8 and TRBJ1-1; no reliable D call. Germline V gene lookup returns CDR1 SGHVS and CDR2 FQNEAQ. The V gene lost 1 base and the J gene lost 1 base, with 16 bases spanning the gap. CDR3 length: 17 amino acids. The CDR3 loop is CASSLDPQPGPNTEAFF. The CDR3 nucleotides are TGTGCCAGCAGCTTAGACCCCCAGCCAGGCCCGAACACTGAAGCTTTCTTT. The full variable domain, its missing parts supplied by reference TRBV7-8 and TRBJ1-1, is GAGVSQSPRYKVAKRGQDVALRCDPISGHVSLFWYQQALGQGPEFLTYFQNEAQLDKSGLPSDRFFAERPEGSVSTLKIQRTQQEDSAVYLCASSLDPQPGPNTEAFFGQGTRLTVV.

This clonotype was counted ten times or more. This chain joins TRBV7-6 and TRBJ1-1, with TRBD1 matching over 8 bases. Germline assignment: CDR1 SGHVS and CDR2 FNYEAQ. The CDR3 contains 15 residues. V trimming: 0 bases; J trimming: 5 bases; junction bases outside the gene matches: 5. In DNA form, the CDR3 reads TGTGCCAGCAGCTTAGCTCCGGACAGGGAGACTGAAGCTTTCTTT. Protein sequence: CASSLAPDRETEAFF.

This clonotype was detected only a few times. The chain uses TRBV12-3 or TRBV12-4 and TRBJ1-3; D unclear. This CDR3 contains 15 residues. Trimming took off 7 bases at V and 0 bases at J, with 13 bases between the two ends. CDR3 nucleotides: TGTGCCAGCACCGAAGGAACGATCTCTGGAAACACCATATATTTT. Translated: CASTEGTISGNTIYF.

As for this clonotype: This may stem from a read error, because a much larger clone lies one nucleotide away. The final CDR3 position lacks the conserved phenylalanine or tryptophan, pointing to a likely read error. This chain joins TRBV7-2 and TRBJ2-4; D might be TRBD1 or TRBD2, each matching 6 bases. V gave up 5 bases and J gave up 1 base, with 12 bases separating them. The CDR3 runs to 15 residues. The germline V gene encodes CDR1 SGHTA and CDR2 FQGNSA. In DNA, the CDR3 is TGTGCCAGCAGCCCCGGAGGGGGGGCCAAAAACATTCAGTACTGC. Protein: CASSPGGGAKNIQYC.

V and J are TRBV7-2 and TRBJ1-1, with D perhaps matching TRBD1 (6 bases). Trimming cost V 3 bases and J 6 bases, with 11 bases left between them. Per the germline V gene, CDR1 is SGHTA and CDR2 is FQGNSA. This CDR3 contains 13 residues. The CDR3 spells CTSSFRGVSEAFF. DNA of the CDR3: TGTACCAGCAGCTTCAGGGGAGTCTCTGAAGCTTTCTTT.

This clonotype was detected only a few times. The chain combines TRBV25-1 with TRBJ1-2; 10 nucleotides line up with TRBD1. After removal of 5 bases from V and 3 bases from J, the junction contained 18 bases not matched to a gene. The length of the CDR3 is 19 residues. Germline V gene lookup returns CDR1 MGHDK and CDR2 SYGVNS. The CDR3 spells CASSTPRPGQGSIDYGYTF. The CDR3, as DNA: TGTGCCAGCAGTACACCTCGTCCGGGACAGGGGAGTATTGACTATGGCTACACCTTC.